The T cell receptor beta chain described here comes from a study of control samples from healthy donors and cancer patients. From germline, CDR1 is MNHEY and CDR2 SVGEGT. V dropped 4 bases and J dropped 4 bases, with 18 bases sitting between them. The CDR3 sequence is 16 residues long. The repertoire was sequenced with immunoSEQ multiplex PCR; TCRdb's copy has only in-frame clones and lacks some. The sample lists 150,000 or so clones; 93% were seen once. Material: blood. The origin of this receptor is a man younger than 35 in good health. The V and J genes are TRBV6-2 or TRBV6-3 and TRBJ2-3, with a tentative D call TRBD2 (5 bases). CDR3 sequence (DNA): TGTGCCAGCAGTTCTCAGAGGGCGCCTTTCGCAGATACGCAGTATTTT. Translating it yields CASSSQRAPFADTQYF.